The sequence of this T cell receptor (beta chain) was determined in a study of CD8+ T cells in alopecia areata. Only a few counts were recorded for this clone. Germline V gives CDR1 SGHTA, CDR2 FQGNSA. This CDR3 has 14 residues. The J segment lost 9 bases and the V segment lost 4 bases, leaving 9 bases of the junction unmatched. Extracted from the samples, RNA was reverse transcribed into cDNA to serve as the sequencing template. TCRdb keeps only in-frame clones here, not all; method: immunoSEQ multiplex PCR. The sample holds more than 100,000 clones; 45% to 60% are singletons and the top ten take roughly 9%.

Sample: CD4+ T cells sorted from blood. The chain uses TRBV7-2 and TRBJ2-1; 7 nucleotides align to TRBD2. This sequence was found in a human donor in good health. CDR3 nucleotides: TGTGCCAGCAGCTCCGGGACCCGGGGGGTTGAGCAGTTCTTC. This translates into CASSSGTRGVEQFF.